This TCR beta chain was sequenced during a study of blood T cell repertoires in COVID-19 (dated by TCRdb to the early 2020s). Context from the whole study: The collaborator samples originated in the United States, Italy and Spain and spanned the acute and convalescent phases of COVID-19. The material from the prospective study consisted of cDNA or gDNA derived from T cells, B-cell-depleted T cells, or PBMCs. The dataset comprised deeply sampled blood TCRbeta repertoires from subjects exposed to, actively infected with, or recovered from COVID-19. The repertoires were released in a freely available public database meant as a resource for research on the immune response to SARS-CoV-2. Samples came from the ongoing ImmuneRACE study (first 160 participants) plus 1,254 subjects from 6 global collaborators. Nearly every sample came with metadata listing a de-identified subject ID, COVID-19 status, age in years and sex. Where available, HLA class I and class II types were taken from metadata supplied by the sample provider and were not determined by assay-based typing. Points the paper makes about the study in general: The quantity of clinical and demographic metadata differed by source and by participant and was supplied without curation.

The CDR3 holds 14 amino acids from the cysteine to the phenylalanine. Only the CDR3 DNA is retained, 42 bases long and in frame from the first base. The germline V gene provides CDR1 SNHLY and CDR2 FYNNEI. Deletion took 1 base off V and 7 bases off J, with a span of 8 bases between the germline ends. Whole blood was collected in K2EDTA tubes by collaborating institutions according to the institutions' own protocols. For TCRbeta analysis, collaborators shipped samples in one of three forms: frozen whole blood, isolated PBMCs, or DNA extracted from either of those sample types. TCRbeta CDR3 regions were amplified from genomic DNA by means of the immunoSEQ Assay, a bias-controlled multiplex PCR. In the source study's methods: Within the assay, amplification of reference gene primers was used to estimate how many nucleated cells each sample contained. Sequence reads were collapsed and filtered to measure the absolute abundance of every unique TCRbeta CDR3 rearrangement. For each sample, productive Simpson clonality was calculated by taking the square root of Simpson's diversity index across productive rearrangements. TCRdb re-hosts the immuneACCESS table, in-frame sequences only. Its copies lack some clones; in the studies checked, an unresolved V gene accounts for under half of them, and the cause for the rest is not known. The DNA gave D and trimming, while V, J and clone size come from that table. The sample includes approximately 90,000 clones, with approximately 80% observed a single time. The ten top clones hold approximately 10% of the sample.

Remarks on this clone: The target of this receptor is not known. No much larger clone is present one base from it, and per-base qualities are unavailable.

The sequenced material came from peripheral blood. The sequence links TRBV2 to TRBJ1-6; tentative D gene TRBD1, with 6 bases matching. This TCR was recovered from a man between 70 and 80 years old with acute or convalescent COVID-19. The DNA sequence is TGTGCCAGCAGTGAAGAGGACAGAAATTCACCCCTCCACTTT. This yields the protein CASSEEDRNSPLHF.